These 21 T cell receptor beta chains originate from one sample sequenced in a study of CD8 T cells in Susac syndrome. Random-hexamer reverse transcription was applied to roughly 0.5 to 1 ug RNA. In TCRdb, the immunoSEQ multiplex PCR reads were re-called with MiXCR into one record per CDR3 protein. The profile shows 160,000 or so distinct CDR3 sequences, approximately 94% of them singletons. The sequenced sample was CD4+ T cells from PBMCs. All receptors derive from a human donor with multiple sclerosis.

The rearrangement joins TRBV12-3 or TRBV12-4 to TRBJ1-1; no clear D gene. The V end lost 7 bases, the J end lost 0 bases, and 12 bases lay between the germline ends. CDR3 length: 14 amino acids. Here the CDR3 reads CASKESLMNTEAFF. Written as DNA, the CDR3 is TGTGCCAGCAAGGAAAGTCTGATGAACACTGAAGCTTTCTTT.

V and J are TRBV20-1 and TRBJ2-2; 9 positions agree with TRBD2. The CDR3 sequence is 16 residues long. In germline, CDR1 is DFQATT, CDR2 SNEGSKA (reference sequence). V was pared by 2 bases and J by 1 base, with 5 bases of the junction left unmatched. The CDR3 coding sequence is TGCAGTGCTAGACCTAATAGCGGGGGGAACACCGGGGAGCTGTTTTTT. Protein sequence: CSARPNSGGNTGELFF.

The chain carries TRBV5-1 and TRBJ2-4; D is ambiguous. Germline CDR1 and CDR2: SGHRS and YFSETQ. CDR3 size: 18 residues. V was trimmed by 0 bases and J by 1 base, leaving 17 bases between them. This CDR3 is CASSLGREAIAAKNIQYF. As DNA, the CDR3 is TGCGCCAGCAGCTTGGGGCGAGAAGCTATCGCGGCCAAAAACATTCAGTACTTC.

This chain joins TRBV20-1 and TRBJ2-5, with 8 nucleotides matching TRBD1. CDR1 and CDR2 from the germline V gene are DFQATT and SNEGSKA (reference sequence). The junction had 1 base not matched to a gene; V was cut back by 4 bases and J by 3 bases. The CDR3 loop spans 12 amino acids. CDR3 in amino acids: CSAKTGEETQYF. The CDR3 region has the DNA TGCAGTGCTAAGACAGGGGAAGAGACCCAGTACTTC.

The CDR3 spells CASSQERTGGFYEQYF. As DNA, the CDR3 is TGTGCCAGCAGCCAAGAGCGGACAGGGGGTTTCTACGAGCAGTACTTC. This chain links TRBV4-2 with TRBJ2-7, with 10 bases aligning to TRBD1. Germline V gene lookup returns CDR1 LGHNA and CDR2 YNFKEQ. This CDR3 has 16 amino acids. V was clipped by 0 bases and J by 3 bases; unmatched bases: 5.

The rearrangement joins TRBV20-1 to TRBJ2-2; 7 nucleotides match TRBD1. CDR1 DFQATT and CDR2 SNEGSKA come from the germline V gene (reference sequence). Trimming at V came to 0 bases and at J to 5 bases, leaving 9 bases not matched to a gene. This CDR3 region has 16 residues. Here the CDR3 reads CSARDRRTGGTGELFF. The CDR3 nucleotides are TGCAGTGCTAGAGATCGTCGGACAGGAGGTACCGGGGAGCTGTTTTTT.

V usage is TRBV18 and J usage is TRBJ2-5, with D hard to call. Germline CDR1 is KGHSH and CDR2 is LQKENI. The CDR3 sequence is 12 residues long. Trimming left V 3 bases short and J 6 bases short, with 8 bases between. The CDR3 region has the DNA TGTGCCAGCTCACCTCAGGAGAAGACCCAGTACTTC. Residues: CASSPQEKTQYF.

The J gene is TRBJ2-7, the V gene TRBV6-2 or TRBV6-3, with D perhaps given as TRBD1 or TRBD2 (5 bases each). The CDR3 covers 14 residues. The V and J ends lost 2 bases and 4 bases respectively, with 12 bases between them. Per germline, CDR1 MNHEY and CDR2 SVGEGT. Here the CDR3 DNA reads TGTGCCAGCAGTTACCCCGGGACCCGTTACGAGCAGTACTTC. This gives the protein CASSYPGTRYEQYF.

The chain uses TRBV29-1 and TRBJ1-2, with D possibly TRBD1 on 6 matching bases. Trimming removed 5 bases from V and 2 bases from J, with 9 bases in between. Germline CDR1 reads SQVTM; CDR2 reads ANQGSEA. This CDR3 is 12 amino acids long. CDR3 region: CSVSGQNYGYTF. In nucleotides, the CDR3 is TGCAGCGTTTCTGGACAGAACTATGGCTACACCTTC.

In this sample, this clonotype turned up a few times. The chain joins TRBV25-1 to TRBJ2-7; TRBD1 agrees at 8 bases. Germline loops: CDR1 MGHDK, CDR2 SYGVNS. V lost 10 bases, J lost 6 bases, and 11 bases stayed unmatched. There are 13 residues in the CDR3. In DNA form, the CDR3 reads TGTGCCACAACGGCGGACAGGGATTTCGAGCAGTACTTC. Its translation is CATTADRDFEQYF.

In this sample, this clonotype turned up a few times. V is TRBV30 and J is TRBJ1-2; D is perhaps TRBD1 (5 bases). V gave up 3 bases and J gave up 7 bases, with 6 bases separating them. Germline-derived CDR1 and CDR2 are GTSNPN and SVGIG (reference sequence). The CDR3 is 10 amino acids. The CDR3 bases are TGTGCCTGGAGGAGGGGTGGCTACACCTTC. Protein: CAWRRGGYTF.

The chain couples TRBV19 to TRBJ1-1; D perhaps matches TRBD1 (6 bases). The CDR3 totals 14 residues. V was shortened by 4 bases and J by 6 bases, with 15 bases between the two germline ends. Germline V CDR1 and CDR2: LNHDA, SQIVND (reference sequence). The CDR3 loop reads CASSRRTALSEAFF. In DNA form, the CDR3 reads TGTGCCAGTAGTAGAAGGACAGCCTTATCTGAAGCTTTCTTT. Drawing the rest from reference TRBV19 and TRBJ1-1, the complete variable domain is DGGITQSPKYLFRKEGQNVTLSCEQNLNHDAMYWYRQDPGQGLRLIYYSQIVNDFQKGDIAEGYSVSREKKESFPLTVTSAQKNPTAFYLCASSRRTALSEAFFGQGTRLTVV.

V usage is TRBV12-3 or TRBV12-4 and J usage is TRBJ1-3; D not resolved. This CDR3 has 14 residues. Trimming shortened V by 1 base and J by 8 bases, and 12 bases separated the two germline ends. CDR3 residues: CASSLGVRVDTIYF. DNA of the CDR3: TGTGCCAGCAGTTTAGGTGTTCGGGTTGACACCATATATTTT.

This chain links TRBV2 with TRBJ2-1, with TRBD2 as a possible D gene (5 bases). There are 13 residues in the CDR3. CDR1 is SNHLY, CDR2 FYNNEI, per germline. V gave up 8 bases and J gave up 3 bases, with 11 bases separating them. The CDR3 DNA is TGTGCCAGCGGAGTAGCGCTCTACAATGAGCAGTTCTTC. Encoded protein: CASGVALYNEQFF. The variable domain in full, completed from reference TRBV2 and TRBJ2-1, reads EPEVTQTPSHQVTQMGQEVILRCVPISNHLYFYWYRQILGQKVEFLVSFYNNEISEKSEIFDDQFSVERPDGSNFTLKIRSTKLEDSAMYFCASGVALYNEQFFGPGTRLTVL.

The CDR3 is CASGPGDGYTF. CDR3 DNA sequence: TGTGCCAGTGGGCCGGGAGATGGCTACACCTTC. The rearrangement joins TRBV21-1 to TRBJ1-2; the table assigns TRBD1, which was not confirmed against the DNA. TRBV21-1 is noted as a pseudogene. The CDR3 spans 11 residues.

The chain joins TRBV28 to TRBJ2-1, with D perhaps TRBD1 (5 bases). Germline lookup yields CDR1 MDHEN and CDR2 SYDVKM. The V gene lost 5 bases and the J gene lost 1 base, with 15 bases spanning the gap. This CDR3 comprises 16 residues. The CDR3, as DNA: TGTGCCAGCAGTCCCTTTGTGCAGGGATCCTACAATGAGCAGTTCTTC. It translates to CASSPFVQGSYNEQFF.

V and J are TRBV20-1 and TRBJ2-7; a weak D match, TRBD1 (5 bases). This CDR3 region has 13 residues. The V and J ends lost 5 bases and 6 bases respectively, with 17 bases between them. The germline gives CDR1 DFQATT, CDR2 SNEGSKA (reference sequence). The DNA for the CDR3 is TGCAGTGCTGGGGAAGGGGTTGGAGCCGAGCAGTACTTC. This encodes CSAGEGVGAEQYF.

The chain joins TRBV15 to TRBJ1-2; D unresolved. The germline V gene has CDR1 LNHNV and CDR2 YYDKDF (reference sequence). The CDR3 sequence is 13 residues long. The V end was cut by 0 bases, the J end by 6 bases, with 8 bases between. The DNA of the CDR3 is TGTGCCACCAGCAGAGATAGTGCAGATGGCTACACCTTC. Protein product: CATSRDSADGYTF.

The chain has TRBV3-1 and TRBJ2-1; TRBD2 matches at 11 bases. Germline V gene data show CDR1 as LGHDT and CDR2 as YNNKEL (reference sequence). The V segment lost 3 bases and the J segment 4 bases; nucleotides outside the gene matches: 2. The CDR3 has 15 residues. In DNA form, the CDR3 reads TGTGCCAGCAGCCAGATAGCGGGAGGGTACAATGAGCAGTTCTTC. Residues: CASSQIAGGYNEQFF.

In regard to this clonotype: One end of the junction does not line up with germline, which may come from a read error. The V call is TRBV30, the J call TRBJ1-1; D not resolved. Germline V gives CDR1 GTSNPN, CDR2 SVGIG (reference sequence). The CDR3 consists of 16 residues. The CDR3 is CAWSAKGQNSNAEAFF. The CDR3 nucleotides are TGTGCCTGGAGTGCTAAGGGTCAGAATTCGAACGCTGAAGCTTTCTTT.

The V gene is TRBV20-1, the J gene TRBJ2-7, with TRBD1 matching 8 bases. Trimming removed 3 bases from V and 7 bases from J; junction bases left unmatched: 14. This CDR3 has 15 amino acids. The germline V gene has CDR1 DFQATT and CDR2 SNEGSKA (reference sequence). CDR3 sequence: CSARDPQGVRREQYF. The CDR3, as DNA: TGCAGTGCTAGGGACCCACAGGGGGTAAGGAGGGAGCAGTACTTC.